This TCR beta chain comes out of a study of human T cells and chemical hapten exposure. Whole-study context: All patients underwent weekly scalp dosing with diphenylcyclopropenone for the full roughly 24-week study. Slight volume differences across pooled libraries mainly accounted for varying per-sample TCR yields. Overall study results and limits: The formation of large CDR3 similarity clusters by expanded TCRs significantly exceeded that of controls.

Time point here: patch test 1, 2 weeks after DPC sensitization. Stated treatment: therapeutic diphenylcyclopropenone sensitization with weekly scalp DPC. Germline V gene data show CDR1 as MDHEN and CDR2 as SYDVKM. The CDR3 consists of 13 residues. V lost 4 bases and J 3 bases, leaving 10 bases between the germline ends. Library preparation tagged each individual cDNA molecule with a unique molecular identifier. From the RACE reads, TCRdb called clonotypes with MiXCR, one entry per CDR3 protein. Here the sample spans 380,000 or so distinct CDR3 sequences, nearly 5% being singletons. This clonotype was seen repeatedly, ten times or more. The antigen remains undetermined.

Sequences were derived from whole blood, sampled in connection with sensitization to the hapten diphenylcyclopropenone (DPC). The sequence was obtained from a woman between 50 and 59 years old with alopecia areata. Some clones in this sample may be carry-over from other donors' samples. The chain joins TRBV28 to TRBJ2-7, with D tentatively TRBD2 (5 bases). The CDR3 bases are TGTGCCAGCAGTTCCGGGATAAACTACGAGCAGTACTTC. Residues: CASSSGINYEQYF.